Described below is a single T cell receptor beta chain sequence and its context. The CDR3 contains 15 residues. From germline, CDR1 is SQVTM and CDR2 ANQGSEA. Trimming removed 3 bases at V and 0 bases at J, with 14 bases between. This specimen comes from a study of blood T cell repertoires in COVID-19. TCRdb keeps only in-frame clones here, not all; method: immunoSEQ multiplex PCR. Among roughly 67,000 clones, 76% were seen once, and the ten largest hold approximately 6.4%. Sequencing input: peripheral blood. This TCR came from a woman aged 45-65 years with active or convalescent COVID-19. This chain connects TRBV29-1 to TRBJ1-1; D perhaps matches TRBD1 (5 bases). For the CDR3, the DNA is TGCAGCGTTGACCCTAAGGAGGGGTTGAACACTGAAGCTTTCTTT. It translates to CSVDPKEGLNTEAFF.